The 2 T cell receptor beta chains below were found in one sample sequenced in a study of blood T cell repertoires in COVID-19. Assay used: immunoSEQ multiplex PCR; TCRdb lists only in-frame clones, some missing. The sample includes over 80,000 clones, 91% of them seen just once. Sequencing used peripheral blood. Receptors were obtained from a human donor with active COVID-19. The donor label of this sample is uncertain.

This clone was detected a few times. CDR3 DNA: TGTGCCAGCTCACCACCAGGAGGGGGCCACCCCTATGGCTACACCTTC. Translated: CASSPPGGGHPYGYTF. The chain uses TRBV18 and TRBJ1-2; 7 bases are a match to TRBD1. Germline V gene data show CDR1 as KGHSH and CDR2 as LQKENI. Trimming took 0 bases from V and 4 from J; bases not matched to a gene: 8. The CDR3 spans 16 residues.

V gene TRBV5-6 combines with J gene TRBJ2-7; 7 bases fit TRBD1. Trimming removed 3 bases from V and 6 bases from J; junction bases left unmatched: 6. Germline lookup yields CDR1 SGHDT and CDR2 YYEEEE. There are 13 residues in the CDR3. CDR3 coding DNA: TGTGCCAGCAGCTCACAGGGGATCGCCGAGCAGTACTTC. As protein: CASSSQGIAEQYF.